This record concerns one T cell receptor (beta chain) sequence. The antigen it binds to is not known. No clone much larger than this one lies a single base away; base qualities are absent. V and J lose 5 bases and 0 bases, and a span of 13 bases separates them. The germline V gene encodes CDR1 KGHSH and CDR2 LQKENI. From the cysteine up to the phenylalanine, the CDR3 has a length of 15 residues. Only CDR3 DNA remains: 45 bases, in frame from the first base. Library creation used the immunoSEQ multiplex PCR assay. For the multiplex PCR, a mixture combining 60 forward primers for TCR Vbeta segments and 13 reverse primers for TCR Jbeta segments was used. The CDR3 region of rearranged TCR beta genes was amplified from genomic DNA with a multiplex PCR assay. Amplified TCR beta libraries were sequenced as 87-base-pair reads on the Illumina HiSeq System. On the authors' methods: A later analysis tallied approximately 87 million unique TCR beta chains across the 666 repertoires, and approximately 12 million of those chains were shared by two or more donors. A nearest-neighbor algorithm error-corrected the raw reads and collapsed the reads into unique sequences, merging closely related sequences to remove PCR and sequencing errors. To assign V, D and J gene segments, CDR3 sequences were aligned to IMGT reference sequences. For a sequence to be retained, a match of at least six nucleotides to both a V gene segment and a J gene segment was required. Rearrangements were called productive when the CDR3 lacked stop codons and stayed in frame with V and J; all others were non-productive. CDR3 was defined by IMGT convention, running from the second conserved V-encoded cysteine to the conserved J-encoded phenylalanine. The earlier analysis of some 580 of the donors excluded any sequence lacking an unambiguous match to a single V gene segment. In an earlier analysis of around 600 of the donors, V segments were called functional above 56.7% productive rearrangements and were called segregating when the between-donor standard deviation exceeded 5%. To diagnose cytomegalovirus status from the catalog of TCR beta chain sequences, a statistical classification framework was built. A later analysis assigned V and J genes by comparing TCR nucleotide sequences with IMGT/GENE-DB human TR gene sequences. The TCRdist pipeline was used in a later analysis to assign CDR3 sequences and most-parsimonious VDJ recombination scenarios. In a later analysis, each TCR beta chain was defined by its CDR3 amino acid sequence together with its V-gene family, and reads without a unique V-gene family were excluded. As a way to deal with suspected cross-contamination and a sequencing artifact, a later analysis dropped 500 to 700 nucleotide sequences that were highly shared and had low generation probability. In a later analysis, a clonal expansion index for each public chain was calculated from normalized within-repertoire ranks of inferred template counts. Generation probabilities in a later analysis came from a VDJ recombination model fitted to out-of-frame rearrangements, and those results were checked against IGoR. Hypergeometric tests were used in a later analysis to score TCR-TCR, TCR-HLA and TCR-CMV co-occurrence, with a repertoire-size bias correction applied to the TCR pairs. In a later analysis, false discovery rates were estimated by permuting HLA or CMV assignments 20 times. A later analysis grouped co-occurring TCRs with DBSCAN, adding TCRdist sequence similarity when clustering within HLA-allele-positive subsets. Repertoires with fewer than 30,000 or more than 120,000 public chains were left out of co-occurrence clustering, as were a few repertoires with anomalous nucleotide sharing. Here the immuneACCESS table is served through TCRdb, limited to in-frame sequences with V and J called. Missing clones are a known gap in these copies; in checked studies unresolved V genes cover under half, and the rest lacks a known reason. V and J calls and clone size are those listed in that table; D and trimming were worked out from the DNA. The sample has 150,000 to 200,000 clones on record, roughly 80% of them singletons. Around 2.8% of the sample is in the top ten clones.

The sample belongs to a study of cytomegalovirus exposure and HLA in healthy donors (dated by TCRdb to 2016 to 2017). For the wider study: An earlier analysis of more than 550 of the donors reported about 300 Gb of sequence data and 95 million to 130 million unique TCR beta sequences obtained from approximately 180 million T cells. Roughly 300 gigabases of sequencing data and 75 million to 85 million unique TCR sequences made up an early release that covered around 640 HLA-typed donors. The genetic ancestry cluster associated with self-reported Caucasian donors included 65% to 90% of the 398 genotyped donors. The study aimed to test whether cataloging public T cell receptors could reveal signatures of past pathogen exposure. Using immunosequencing, the study profiled T cell repertoires from 500 to 800 subjects and related those repertoires to cytomegalovirus serostatus. Along with the approximately 700-subject first cohort, a separate validation cohort of over 90 different subjects was used. To predict cytomegalovirus infection status, the study combined high-throughput TCR immunosequencing, statistical association of individual TCRs with disease status, and machine learning. To study patterns of TCR occurrence, a later analysis re-analyzed previously published TCR beta repertoires from hundreds of donors and added high-resolution HLA genotyping. Rather than drawing on any new phenotypic data, the later analysis identified candidate immune exposures from TCR beta sequences and the way those sequences occurred across donors. To decide whether each TCR beta V gene segment behaved as functional or pseudogenic, an earlier analysis of 587 of the donors relied on high-throughput TCR beta sequencing. Donor age, sex, ethnicity and CMV serostatus were collected together with the repertoire data. In a later genetic analysis, genome-wide SNP genotypes for about three fifths of the roughly 670 donors were used, and that subset was treated as a discovery cohort. Every repertoire in the discovery cohort had been generated on one and the same sequencing platform. Both class I and class II loci were covered by HLA typing, at four-digit resolution. The number of typed donors differed by locus: roughly 629-640 for A, B, C, DRB1 and DQB1; some 540 for DQA1; over 600 for DPA1; and some 430 for DPB1. Four or five DR-DQ haplotypes were handled as single units for association and clustering, since linkage in the cohort was strong. On average, roughly 240,000 unique TCR beta nucleotide sequences were sequenced per donor among 350 to 400 genotyped donors of the cohort, with approximately 18% of those sequences being non-productive. Overall study results and their limits: In a later genetic analysis, a missense DCLRE1C variant was associated with V-gene and J-gene trimming of TCR beta chains, and the association was replicated in an independent cohort. A later analysis found that most CMV-associated TCR beta chains appeared HLA-restricted, with HLA associations seemingly driven largely by CMV exposure. The classifier was reported to diagnose cytomegalovirus status with high specificity and sensitivity in both the original and validation cohorts. Specific HLA alleles were associated with 16,951 TCR beta sequences at a false discovery rate of 0.05 in a later analysis. Some IMGT-functional V segments, including TRBV6-2 and TRBV6-3, could not be told apart with the 87-base-pair reads, so those segments were excluded. A cluster of highly shared sequence variants was judged likely to be a technical artifact of the sequencing pipeline. In this cohort, only TCR beta chains were sequenced, and detectable features were limited by the absence of alpha or paired-chain data. Immune exposure information for the cohort was limited to CMV serostatus. When HLA alleles, especially DR and DQ, strongly co-occurred, attributing TCR associations to individual alleles was difficult. Compared with equally common non-associated chains, HLA-associated TCR beta chains in a later analysis were more clonally expanded and had lower generation probabilities. Most TCR sequences were observed very rarely across donors, whereas some public TCRs were present in many individuals. A further reported finding was that TCR beta sequences accurately predicted the HLA-A and HLA-B alleles for most subjects in the first cohort. According to the authors, the approach could potentially be generalized to other disease states and immunological phenotypes. A later analysis found that TCR association rates varied across HLA loci, with DRB1 alleles showing the most associated TCRs and HLA-C alleles the fewest. HLA typing was unavailable for some donors at each locus, so association tests used only the typed subset. A later analysis reported that several top co-occurrence clusters appeared linked to parvovirus B19, influenza, CMV and Epstein-Barr virus. Compared with the approximately 700-donor mean, donors in an Asian-associated ancestry cluster had fewer N-insertions in productive TCRs, according to a later genetic analysis. The study listed 164 TCR beta chains as associated with cytomegalovirus. Linkage disequilibrium might explain the correlated functional status among segregating V segments, but an unknown experimental factor could not be excluded. In an earlier analysis of approximately 590 of the donors, most TCR beta V segments appeared in productive rearrangements about 87% or about 30% of the time, broadly matching IMGT annotations. The presence/absence analyses assumed that sequencing depth was roughly uniform across donors, and that assumption may not be true. Because counts were too low, seventeen rarely observed V segments, including chromosome 9 orphons, were left out of the earlier analysis of roughly 600 of the donors. A few of the identified cytomegalovirus-associated TCR beta chains were confirmed in vitro to be specific for cytomegalovirus antigens.

The cohort consisted of hundreds of healthy bone marrow donors. At the time of sampling, every cohort member was nominally healthy, though immune exposures that went unrecorded were likely present. The donor was CMV seropositive and belonged to the group of some 290 seropositive cohort members. Each donor provided a peripheral blood sample, and peripheral blood mononuclear cells were used for TCR beta sequencing. The Qiagen DNeasy Blood Extraction Kit was used to extract genomic DNA from the blood cell samples. The V and J genes are TRBV18 and TRBJ1-2; tentative D gene TRBD1, with 5 bases matching. The TCR was taken from a woman aged 45-59 years in good health and CMV-seropositive. Sequenced: PBMCs. CDR3 loop: CASSSDWGANYGYTF. The DNA reads TGTGCCAGCTCATCCGATTGGGGGGCTAACTATGGCTACACCTTC.